This T cell receptor beta chain was captured by sequencing in a study of blood T cell repertoires in COVID-19. Study details: PBMCs, B-cell-depleted T cells, or T cells provided the cDNA or gDNA that made up the material.

CDR3 size: 11 residues. Germline lookup yields CDR1 MNHEY and CDR2 SVGAGI. Trimming took off 8 bases at V and 4 bases at J, with 8 bases between the two ends. As handled by the study authors: By means of reference gene primer amplification, nucleated cell counts were estimated. TCRdb's table, derived via immunoSEQ multiplex PCR, lists solely in-frame clones and lacks some. V, J and clone size are taken as reported in that table, and D and trimming were inferred from the DNA itself. The sample yields approximately 80,000 clones, around 77% seen once. The sequence was obtained from a human donor in a cohort sampled during active COVID-19. The sample consisted of peripheral blood. The rearrangement uses TRBV6-5 and TRBJ1-2; D is perhaps TRBD1 (6 bases). The CDR3 DNA follows: TGTGCCAGCGGACAGAGCTATGGCTACACCTTC. Translating it yields CASGQSYGYTF.